The source of this T cell receptor beta chain is a study of vaccination and CD4 T cells after COVID-19. Looking at the study overall: Each participant underwent a two-dose regimen of either the BNT162b2 or the mRNA-1273 vaccine.

As for treatment: roughly 10-day PBMC culture with coronavirus spike peptide pools or control peptides (ViraFEST assay). Comments on this clonotype: Its antigen is not identified.

At the Johns Hopkins FTIC core, DNA taken from cultured CD4+ T cells was sequenced by way of the Oncomine TCR Beta short-read assay. It was cultured CD4+ T cells from which genomic DNA was extracted. Using its own MiXCR run on the PCR reads, TCRdb lists one record per CDR3 protein. This table has more than 13,000 distinct CDR3 sequences, around a third appearing once. With 3 bases clipped from V and 4 bases from J, the junction kept 10 bases outside the gene matches. This CDR3 spans 16 amino acids. Germline CDR1 ENHRY, CDR2 SYGVKD. The chain combines TRBV10-3 with TRBJ2-5, with 8 nucleotides matching TRBD1. The sequenced material came from cultured CD4+ T cells from blood. This sequence originates from a human donor with COVID-19. The CDR3 nucleotides read TGTGCCATCAGTGACCCCACGGACAGGGTGGGAGAGACCCAGTACTTC. It codes for CAISDPTDRVGETQYF.